These 30 T cell receptor beta chains were sequenced from one sample in a study of blood T cell repertoires in COVID-19 (dated by TCRdb to 2018 to 2021). Libraries were built with the immunoSEQ multiplex PCR assay. TCRdb stores this immuneACCESS table with in-frame sequences only. Part of the clones is absent; in the studies checked, under half of the shortfall reflects unresolved V genes, and no reason is known for the rest. The sample table contains roughly 52,000 clones; only one count was recorded for 82% of them. About 9.9% of the sample is held by the ten biggest clonotypes. The material sequenced was peripheral blood. The receptors come from an elderly man with COVID-19, enrolled during active disease.

The rearrangement joins TRBV5-1 to TRBJ2-5, with 10 nucleotides matching TRBD1. Losses at the gene ends were 4 bases for V and 5 bases for J; bases not matched to a gene: 5. CDR3 length: 14 residues. Germline V gene sequence: CDR1 SGHRS, CDR2 YFSETQ. CDR3 sequence reads: CASSGDRGHETQYF. CDR3 nucleotide sequence: TGCGCCAGCAGCGGGGACAGGGGCCATGAGACCCAGTACTTC.

V usage is TRBV6-4 and J usage is TRBJ1-4; 7 nucleotides match TRBD1. From germline, CDR1 is MRHNA and CDR2 SNTAGT. With 0 bases clipped from V and 10 bases from J, the junction kept 8 bases outside the gene matches. This CDR3 contains 15 residues. The CDR3, as DNA: TGTGCCAGCAGTGACTCGTTAGGGGGCGCGGGAAAACTGTTTTTT. This gives the protein CASSDSLGGAGKLFF.

V is TRBV30 and J is TRBJ1-5; TRBD1 might be the D (6 bases). CDR1 is GTSNPN and CDR2 is SVGIG in the germline V gene (reference sequence). The ends were cut back, 2 bases at V and 5 bases at J, with 16 bases in the middle. This CDR3 comprises 15 residues. The CDR3 DNA sequence: TGTGCCTGGAGTACGGGGGCCGGGGGGCATCAGCCCCAGCATTTT. Encoded protein: CAWSTGAGGHQPQHF.

The chain is built from TRBV4-3 and TRBJ1-4, with D hard to call. V dropped 0 bases and J dropped 8 bases, with 19 bases sitting between them. Germline V gives CDR1 LGHNA, CDR2 YSLEER. The CDR3 is 17 amino acids. CDR3 protein: CASSQDLLNYSGEKLFF. CDR3 bases: TGCGCCAGCAGCCAAGATCTCTTAAATTACAGTGGAGAAAAACTGTTTTTT.

The chain combines TRBV6-5 with TRBJ1-1; D unclear. The CDR3 spans 14 residues. Germline V lookup: CDR1 MNHEY, CDR2 SVGAGI. V was shortened by 2 bases and J by 0 bases, with 7 bases between the two germline ends. CDR3 in amino acids: CASSYRSLNTEAFF. The CDR3 coding sequence is TGTGCCAGCAGTTACAGGAGCTTGAACACTGAAGCTTTCTTT.

The chain employs TRBV5-8 and TRBJ1-1; 10 bases agree with TRBD1. This CDR3 has 15 residues. The V segment lost 4 bases and the J segment 13 bases; nucleotides outside the gene matches: 16. The V gene's germline CDR1 is SGHTS and CDR2 YDEGEE. CDR3 sequence: CASSQGQGRSLVVFF. The CDR3 DNA follows: TGTGCCAGCAGCCAGGGACAGGGGAGAAGCTTGGTTGTTTTCTTT.

The chain carries TRBV5-1 and TRBJ2-3; TRBD2 aligns across 11 bases. The junction had 5 bases not matched to a gene; V was cut back by 4 bases and J by 4 bases. Per the germline V gene, CDR1 is SGHRS and CDR2 is YFSETQ. This CDR3 has 15 amino acids. CDR3 bases: TGCGCCAGCAGCCTAGGACTAGCGGGCGCAGATACGCAGTATTTT. It is translated as CASSLGLAGADTQYF.

The chain joins TRBV6-5 to TRBJ2-5, with 8 bases matching TRBD2. V trimming: 2 bases; J trimming: 7 bases; junction bases outside the gene matches: 6. The CDR3 has 14 amino acids. CDR1 and CDR2 (germline): MNHEY, SVGAGI. CDR3 sequence (DNA): TGTGCCAGCAGTTACGGTTTACGGGAGGGGACCCAGTACTTC. Translation gives CASSYGLREGTQYF.

The sample holds a few counts of this clone. This sequence joins TRBV4-1 and TRBJ1-2, with 7 bases that match TRBD1. The CDR3 has 16 amino acids. The germline V gene has CDR1 MGHRA and CDR2 YSYEKL. With V trimmed by 1 base and J by 4 bases, 9 bases remained unmatched. CDR3 nucleotide sequence: TGCGCCAGCAGCCAAGTGGCTCACGAGGGGGCCTATGGCTACACCTTC. Residues: CASSQVAHEGAYGYTF.

The V gene is TRBV15, the J gene TRBJ1-2; 8 nucleotides agree with TRBD1. Germline V gene sequence: CDR1 LNHNV, CDR2 YYDKDF (reference sequence). V gave up 0 bases and J gave up 8 bases; unmatched junction bases: 14. The CDR3 consists of 17 residues. CDR3 coding DNA: TGTGCCACCAGCAGAGAAACCCTTGCAGGGGGCAGTGAGGGCTACACCTTC. Residues: CATSRETLAGGSEGYTF.

Here the CDR3 DNA reads TGTGCCAGCCGCCGGGGAGATACGCAGTATTTT. Translated, it gives CASRRGDTQYF. The genes are TRBV19 and TRBJ2-3, with D possibly matching TRBD2 (5 bases). The V gene's germline CDR1 is LNHDA and CDR2 SQIVND (reference sequence). CDR3 size: 11 residues. V was cut by 9 bases and J by 5 bases, with 9 bases left in between.

The chain is built from TRBV5-6 and TRBJ2-1; TRBD2 is a possible D gene (5 bases). V lost 4 bases and J 6 bases, leaving 17 bases between the germline ends. This CDR3 is 15 amino acids long. Germline V gene sequence: CDR1 SGHDT, CDR2 YYEEEE. The CDR3 nucleotides read TGTGCCAGCAGCCCTCGGGCTAGGAGGTCCAATGAGCAGTTCTTC. It is translated as CASSPRARRSNEQFF.

The chain is built from TRBV25-1 and TRBJ1-3, with 8 positions matching TRBD1. The CDR3 is made up of 14 amino acids. V dropped 3 bases and J dropped 8; count of bases not matched to a gene: 6. The germline CDR1 and CDR2 sequences are MGHDK and SYGVNS. In DNA form, the CDR3 reads TGTGCCAGCAGTGAGGCAGGGGGCGCGGACACCATATATTTT. Protein product: CASSEAGGADTIYF.

The sample holds one count of this clone. The chain combines TRBV30 with TRBJ1-3, with 9 bases lining up with TRBD1. The V segment lost 2 bases and the J segment 7 bases; nucleotides outside the gene matches: 3. Per germline, CDR1 GTSNPN and CDR2 SVGIG (reference sequence). The CDR3 runs to 13 residues. CDR3 in DNA: TGTGCCTGGAGTCGGGACAGGGTCAACACCATATATTTT. Translated, it gives CAWSRDRVNTIYF.

The chain couples TRBV18 to TRBJ2-1; 15 nucleotides line up with TRBD2. Germline trimming cut 2 bases from V and 10 bases from J; bases unmatched to any gene: 9. Germline loops: CDR1 KGHSH, CDR2 LQKENI. CDR3 size: 17 residues. CDR3 in DNA: TGTGCCAGCTCACCATTGGGACTAGCGGGAGGTACCGGGGAGCAGTTCTTC. This sequence encodes CASSPLGLAGGTGEQFF.

J is TRBJ2-5 and V is TRBV3-1 (or the pseudogene TRBV3-2); 11 bases match TRBD2. From germline, CDR1 is LGHDT and CDR2 YNNKEL (reference sequence). Trimming cost V 4 bases and J 5 bases; bases outside gene matches: 6. The CDR3 contains 15 residues. The CDR3 bases are TGTGCCAGCAGCCCTTCCGCTAGCGGGGGGGAGACCCAGTACTTC. Translation: CASSPSASGGETQYF.

The rearrangement joins TRBV19 to TRBJ2-4; 10 nucleotides agree with TRBD1. The CDR3 consists of 17 residues. Trimming took 1 base from V and 0 from J; bases not matched to a gene: 3. The V gene's germline CDR1 is LNHDA and CDR2 SQIVND (reference sequence). The CDR3 DNA is TGTGCCAGTAGTATAGGGGACAGGGGCCTAGCCAAAAACATTCAGTACTTC. This encodes CASSIGDRGLAKNIQYF.

This clone was detected many times. The chain recombines TRBV5-5 with TRBJ2-6; no clear D. Per the germline V gene, CDR1 is SGHKS and CDR2 is YYEKEE (reference sequence). This CDR3 region has 16 residues. Trimming took off 0 bases at V and 0 bases at J, with 7 bases between the two ends. The CDR3, as DNA: TGTGCCAGCAGCTTGGAGACAAGCTCTGGGGCCAACGTCCTGACTTTC. Amino acids: CASSLETSSGANVLTF.

The chain couples TRBV19 to TRBJ1-1; D not resolved. CDR1 and CDR2 from the germline V gene are LNHDA and SQIVND (reference sequence). CDR3 size: 13 residues. Trimming left V 6 bases short and J 1 base short, with 9 bases between. The CDR3 reads CASRKPRNTEAFF. The CDR3 DNA reads TGTGCCAGTAGGAAACCGAGGAACACTGAAGCTTTCTTT.

V is TRBV7-8 and J is TRBJ1-1; 7 bases line up with TRBD1. The CDR3 length is 14 residues. Per germline, CDR1 SGHVS and CDR2 FQNEAQ. V gave up 5 bases and J gave up 3 bases; unmatched junction bases: 6. The CDR3 DNA sequence: TGTGCCAGCAGCCGTAGACAGGGAGACACTGAAGCTTTCTTT. Translating gives CASSRRQGDTEAFF.

The V gene is TRBV6-5, the J gene TRBJ2-3; 12 nucleotides agree with TRBD2. V lost 5 bases to trimming and J lost 10 bases; unmatched junction nucleotides: 10. Per the germline V gene, CDR1 is MNHEY and CDR2 is SVGAGI. This CDR3 has 15 residues. The CDR3 sequence: CASSLKLAGGPSQYF. The CDR3 nucleotides are TGTGCCAGCAGTCTAAAACTAGCGGGAGGCCCCTCGCAGTATTTT.

The chain carries TRBV3-1 (or the pseudogene TRBV3-2) and TRBJ1-5; D gene unclear. This CDR3 spans 13 amino acids. Deletions cut 1 base from V and 11 bases from J, with 12 bases between. Germline CDR1 reads LGHDT; CDR2 reads YNNKEL (reference sequence). CDR3 residues: CASSQGRSSAQHF. Written as DNA, the CDR3 is TGTGCCAGCAGCCAAGGGAGAAGTTCGGCCCAGCATTTT.

The chain links TRBV5-3 to TRBJ1-6, with D perhaps matching TRBD1 (5 bases). TRBV5-3 is reported as an ORF; its role is uncertain. CDR3 length: 12 residues. Trimming left V 0 bases short and J 14 bases short, with 9 bases between. The CDR3 DNA sequence: TGTGCCAGAAGCTTGGGCAGGGCGGCCCTCCACTTT. It specifies CARSLGRAALHF.

This chain joins TRBV5-5 and TRBJ1-5, with 7 bases fitting TRBD1. CDR1 is SGHKS, CDR2 YYEKEE, per germline (reference sequence). J gave up 0 bases and V 5 bases, and 8 bases lay outside the gene matches. The CDR3 extends over 16 amino acids. CDR3 residues: CASRAGGDYSNQPQHF. CDR3 nucleotide sequence: TGTGCCAGCAGAGCAGGGGGTGATTATAGCAATCAGCCCCAGCATTTT. The full variable domain, completed using reference TRBV5-5 and TRBJ1-5, is DAGVTQSPTHLIKTRGQQVTLRCSPISGHKSVSWYQQVLGQGPQFIFQYYEKEERGRGNFPDRFSARQFPNYSSELNVNALLLGDSALYLCASRAGGDYSNQPQHFGDGTRLSIL.

This chain uses TRBV7-2 with TRBJ2-7; 9 positions agree with TRBD1. Germline CDR1 reads SGHTA; CDR2 reads FQGNSA. J lost 3 bases, V lost 5 bases, and 5 bases had no gene match. The CDR3 has 14 amino acids. CDR3 nucleotides: TGTGCCAGCAGCGCGACAGGGGGGGTCTACGAGCAGTACTTC. Its translation is CASSATGGVYEQYF. The variable domain in full, completed from reference TRBV7-2 and TRBJ2-7, reads GAGVSQSPSNKVTEKGKDVELRCDPISGHTALYWYRQSLGQGLEFLIYFQGNSAPDKSGLPSDRFSAERTGGSVSTLTIQRTQQEDSAVYLCASSATGGVYEQYFGPGTRLTVT.

The chain uses TRBV11-2 and TRBJ1-2, with 7 bases fitting TRBD1. The junction had 2 bases not matched to a gene; V was cut back by 6 bases and J by 4 bases. The CDR3 covers 12 residues. Germline V gives CDR1 SGHAT, CDR2 FQNNGV. Here the CDR3 DNA reads TGTGCCAGCAGGGACAGGCTCTATGGCTACACCTTC. Protein: CASRDRLYGYTF.

The J gene is TRBJ2-1, the V gene TRBV12-3 or TRBV12-4; D ambiguous. This CDR3 contains 12 residues. V lost 2 bases and J 10 bases, leaving 9 bases between the germline ends. The CDR3: CASSLSESEQFF. DNA of the CDR3: TGTGCCAGCAGTTTATCAGAATCCGAGCAGTTCTTC.

The J gene is TRBJ1-1, the V gene TRBV4-1; D is ambiguous. Trimming took 2 bases from V and 10 from J, leaving 17 bases between them. This CDR3 spans 14 amino acids. Germline CDR1 and CDR2: MGHRA and YSYEKL. The CDR3 sequence is CASSQPGLLSGAFF. The CDR3 DNA follows: TGCGCCAGCAGCCAACCCGGACTTCTCAGCGGAGCTTTCTTT.

The J gene is TRBJ1-4, the V gene TRBV3-1 (or the pseudogene TRBV3-2); D is ambiguous. The CDR3 covers 19 residues. The V gene lost 1 base and the J gene lost 3 bases, with 21 bases spanning the gap. CDR1 is LGHDT and CDR2 is YNNKEL in the germline V gene (reference sequence). The chain's CDR3 is CASSQGFLDGSAANEKLFF. The CDR3 DNA follows: TGTGCCAGCAGCCAAGGTTTCCTAGACGGATCCGCCGCTAATGAAAAACTGTTTTTT.

The chain combines TRBV24-1 with TRBJ1-1; D call uncertain. This CDR3 has 14 residues. CDR1 is KGHDR and CDR2 is SFDVKD in the germline V gene. Trimming left V 4 bases short and J 1 base short, with 9 bases between. CDR3 in amino acids: CATSENAGNTEAFF. Written as DNA, the CDR3 is TGTGCCACCAGTGAAAATGCAGGGAACACTGAAGCTTTCTTT.